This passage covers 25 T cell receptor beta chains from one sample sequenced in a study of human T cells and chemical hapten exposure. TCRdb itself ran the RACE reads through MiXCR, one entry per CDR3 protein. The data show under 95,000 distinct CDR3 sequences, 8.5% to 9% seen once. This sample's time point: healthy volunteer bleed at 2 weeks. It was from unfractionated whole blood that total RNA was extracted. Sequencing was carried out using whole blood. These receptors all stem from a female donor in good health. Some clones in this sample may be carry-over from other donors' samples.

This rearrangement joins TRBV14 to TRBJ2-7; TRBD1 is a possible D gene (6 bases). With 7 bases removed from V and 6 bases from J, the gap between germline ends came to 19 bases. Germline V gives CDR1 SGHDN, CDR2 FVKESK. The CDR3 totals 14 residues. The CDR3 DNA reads TGTGCCAGCAACGTCGGGACAATAGGGTCCGAGCAGTACTTC. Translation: CASNVGTIGSEQYF.

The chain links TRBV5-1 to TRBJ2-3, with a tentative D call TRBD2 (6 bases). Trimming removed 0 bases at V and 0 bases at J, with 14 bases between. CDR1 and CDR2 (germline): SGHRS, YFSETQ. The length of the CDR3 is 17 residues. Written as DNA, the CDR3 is TGCGCCAGCAGCTTGGAGTTTAGCGGAGCTAGCACAGATACGCAGTATTTT. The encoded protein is CASSLEFSGASTDTQYF.

CDR3 amino acids: CASSLLGGTNEKLFF. In nucleotides, the CDR3 is TGCGCCAGCAGCCTGTTGGGGGGGACTAATGAAAAACTGTTTTTT. This chain connects TRBV5-1 to TRBJ1-4; a possible D gene is TRBD1 (5 bases). This CDR3 has 15 residues. Trimming removed 4 bases from V and 2 bases from J, with 12 bases in between. Germline CDR1 is SGHRS and CDR2 is YFSETQ.

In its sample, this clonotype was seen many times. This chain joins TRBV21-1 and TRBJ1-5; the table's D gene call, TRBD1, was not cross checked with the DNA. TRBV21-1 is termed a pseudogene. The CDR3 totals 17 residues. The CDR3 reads CASSKARARGLEQPQHF. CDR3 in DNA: TGTGCCAGCAGCAAAGCGCGGGCCAGGGGGCTAGAACAGCCCCAGCATTTT.

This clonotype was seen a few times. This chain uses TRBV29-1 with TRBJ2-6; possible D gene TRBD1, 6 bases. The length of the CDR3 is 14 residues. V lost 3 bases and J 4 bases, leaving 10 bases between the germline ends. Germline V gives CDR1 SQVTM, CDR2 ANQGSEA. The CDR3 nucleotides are TGCAGCGTTGATTCAGGGGCCGGGGCCAACGTCCTGACTTTC. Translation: CSVDSGAGANVLTF. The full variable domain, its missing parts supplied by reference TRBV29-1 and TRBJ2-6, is SAVISQKPSRDICQRGTSLTIQCQVDSQVTMMFWYRQQPGQSLTLIATANQGSEATYESGFVIDKFPISRPNLTFSTLTVSNMSPEDSSIYLCSVDSGAGANVLTFGAGSRLTVL.

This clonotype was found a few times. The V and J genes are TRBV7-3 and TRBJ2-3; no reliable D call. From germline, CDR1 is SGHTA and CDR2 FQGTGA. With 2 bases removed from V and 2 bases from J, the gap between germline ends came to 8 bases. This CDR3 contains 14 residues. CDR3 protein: CASSLGSYTDTQYF. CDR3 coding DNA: TGTGCCAGCAGCTTAGGGTCATACACAGATACGCAGTATTTT.

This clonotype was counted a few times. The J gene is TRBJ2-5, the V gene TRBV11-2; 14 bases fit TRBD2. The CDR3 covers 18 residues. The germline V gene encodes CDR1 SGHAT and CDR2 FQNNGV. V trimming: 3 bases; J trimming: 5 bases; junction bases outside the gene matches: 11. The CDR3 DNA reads TGTGCCAGCAGCTTGGACAGACTAGCGGGAGGGCCGGGTGAGACCCAGTACTTC. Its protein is CASSLDRLAGGPGETQYF.

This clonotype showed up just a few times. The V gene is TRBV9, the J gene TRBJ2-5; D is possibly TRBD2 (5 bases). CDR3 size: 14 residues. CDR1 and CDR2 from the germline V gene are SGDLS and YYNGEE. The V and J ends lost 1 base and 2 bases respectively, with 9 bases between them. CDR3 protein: CASSVIGDQETQYF. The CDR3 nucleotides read TGTGCCAGCAGCGTAATCGGGGATCAAGAGACCCAGTACTTC.

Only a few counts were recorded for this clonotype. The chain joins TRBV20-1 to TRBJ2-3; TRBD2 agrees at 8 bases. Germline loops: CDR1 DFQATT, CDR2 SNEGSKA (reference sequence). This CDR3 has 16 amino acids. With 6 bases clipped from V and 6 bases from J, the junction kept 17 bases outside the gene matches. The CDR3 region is CSAGPGTSHSSDTQYF. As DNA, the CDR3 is TGCAGTGCAGGTCCGGGGACTAGTCATTCTTCGGATACGCAGTATTTT.

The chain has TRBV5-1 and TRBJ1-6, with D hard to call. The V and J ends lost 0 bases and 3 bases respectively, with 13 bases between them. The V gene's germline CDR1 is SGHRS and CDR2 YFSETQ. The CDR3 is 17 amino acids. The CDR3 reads CASSLVRDGYYNSPLHF. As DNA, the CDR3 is TGCGCCAGCAGCTTGGTAAGAGACGGATACTATAATTCACCCCTCCACTTT.

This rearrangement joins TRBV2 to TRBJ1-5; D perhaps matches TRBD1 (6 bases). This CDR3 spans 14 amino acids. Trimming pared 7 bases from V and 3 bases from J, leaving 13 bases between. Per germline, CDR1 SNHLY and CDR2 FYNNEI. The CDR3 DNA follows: TGTGCCAGCATGGACAGAATCTCCAATCAGCCCCAGCATTTT. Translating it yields CASMDRISNQPQHF.

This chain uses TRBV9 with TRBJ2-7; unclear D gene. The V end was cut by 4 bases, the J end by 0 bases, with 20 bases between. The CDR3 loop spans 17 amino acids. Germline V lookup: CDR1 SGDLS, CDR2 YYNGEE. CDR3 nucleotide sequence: TGTGCCAGCAGCCCTCGGCCCCCCGGCGGAAGCTCCTACGAGCAGTACTTC. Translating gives CASSPRPPGGSSYEQYF.

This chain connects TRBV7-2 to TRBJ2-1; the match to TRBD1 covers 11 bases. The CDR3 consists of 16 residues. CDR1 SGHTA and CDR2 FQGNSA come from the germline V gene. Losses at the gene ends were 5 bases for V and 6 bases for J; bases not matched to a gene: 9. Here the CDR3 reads CASSPYGTGGTNEQFF. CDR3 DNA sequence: TGTGCCAGCAGCCCATACGGGACAGGGGGGACCAATGAGCAGTTCTTC.

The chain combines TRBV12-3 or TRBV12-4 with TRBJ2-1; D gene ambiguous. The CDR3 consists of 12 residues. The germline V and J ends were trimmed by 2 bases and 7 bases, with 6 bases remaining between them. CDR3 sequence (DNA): TGTGCCAGCAGTTTAAACTGGAATGAGCAGTTCTTC. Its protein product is CASSLNWNEQFF.

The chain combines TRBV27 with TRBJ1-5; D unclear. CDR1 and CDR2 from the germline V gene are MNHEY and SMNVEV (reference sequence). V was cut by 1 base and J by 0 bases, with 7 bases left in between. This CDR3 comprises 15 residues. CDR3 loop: CASSLYGVSNQPQHF. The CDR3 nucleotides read TGTGCCAGCAGTTTATACGGGGTTAGCAATCAGCCCCAGCATTTT.

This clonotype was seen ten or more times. CDR3: CASSFPPGESSYNEQFF. In DNA, the CDR3 is TGTGCCAGCAGCTTTCCCCCGGGTGAAAGCTCCTACAATGAGCAGTTCTTC. The chain joins TRBV7-6 to TRBJ2-1, with D unresolved. The V gene's germline CDR1 is SGHVS and CDR2 FNYEAQ. The CDR3 consists of 17 residues. The V and J ends lost 3 bases and 0 bases respectively, with 15 bases between them.

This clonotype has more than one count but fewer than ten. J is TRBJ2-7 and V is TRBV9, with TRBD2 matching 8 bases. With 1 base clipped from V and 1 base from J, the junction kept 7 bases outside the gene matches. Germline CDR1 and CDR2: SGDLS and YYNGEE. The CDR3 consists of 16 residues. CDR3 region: CASSVRASGFSYEQYF. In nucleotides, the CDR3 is TGTGCCAGCAGCGTAAGGGCTAGCGGGTTTTCCTACGAGCAGTACTTC.

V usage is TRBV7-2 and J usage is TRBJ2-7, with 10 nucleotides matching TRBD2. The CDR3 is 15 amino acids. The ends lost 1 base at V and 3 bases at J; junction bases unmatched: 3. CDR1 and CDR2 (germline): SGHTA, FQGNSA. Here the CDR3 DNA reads TGTGCCAGCAGCTTAGGAGGACTAGCGGTCTACGAGCAGTACTTC. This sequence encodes CASSLGGLAVYEQYF.

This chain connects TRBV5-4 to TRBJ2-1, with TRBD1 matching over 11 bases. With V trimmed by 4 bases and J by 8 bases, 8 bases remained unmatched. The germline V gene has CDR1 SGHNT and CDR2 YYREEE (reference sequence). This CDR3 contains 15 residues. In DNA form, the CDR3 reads TGTGCCAGCAGCCCCCCCGGACAGGGGGCCGATGAGCAGTTCTTC. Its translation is CASSPPGQGADEQFF. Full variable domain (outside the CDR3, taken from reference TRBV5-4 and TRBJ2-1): ETGVTQSPTHLIKTRGQQVTLRCSSQSGHNTVSWYQQALGQGPQFIFQYYREEENGRGNFPPRFSGLQFPNYSSELNVNALELDDSALYLCASSPPGQGADEQFFGPGTRLTVL.

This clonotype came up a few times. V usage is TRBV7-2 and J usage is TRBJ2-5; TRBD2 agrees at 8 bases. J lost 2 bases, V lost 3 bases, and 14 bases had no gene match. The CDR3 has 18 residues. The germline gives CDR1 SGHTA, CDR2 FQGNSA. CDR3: CASSFLIAGLRVQETQYF. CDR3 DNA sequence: TGTGCCAGCAGCTTTTTAATAGCGGGATTAAGGGTTCAAGAGACCCAGTACTTC.

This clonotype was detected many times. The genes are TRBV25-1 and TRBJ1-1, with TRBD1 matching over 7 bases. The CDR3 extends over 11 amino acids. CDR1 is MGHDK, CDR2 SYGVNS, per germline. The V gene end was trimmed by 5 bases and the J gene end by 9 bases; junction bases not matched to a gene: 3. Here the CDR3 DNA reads TGTGCCAGCAGTAGACAGGGCAAAGCTTTCTTT. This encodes CASSRQGKAFF.

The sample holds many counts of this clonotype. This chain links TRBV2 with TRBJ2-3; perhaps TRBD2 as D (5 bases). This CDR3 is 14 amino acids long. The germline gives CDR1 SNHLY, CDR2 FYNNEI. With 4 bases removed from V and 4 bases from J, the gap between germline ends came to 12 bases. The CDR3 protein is CASSALGEADTQYF. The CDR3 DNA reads TGTGCCAGCAGTGCCTTGGGAGAGGCAGATACGCAGTATTTT.

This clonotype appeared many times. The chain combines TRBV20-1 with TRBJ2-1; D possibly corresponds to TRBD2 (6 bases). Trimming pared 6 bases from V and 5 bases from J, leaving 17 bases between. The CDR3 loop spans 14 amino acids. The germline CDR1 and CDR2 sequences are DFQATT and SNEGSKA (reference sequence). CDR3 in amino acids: CSAPLAGWDNEQFF. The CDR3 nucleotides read TGCAGTGCCCCGCTCGCGGGGTGGGACAATGAGCAGTTCTTC.

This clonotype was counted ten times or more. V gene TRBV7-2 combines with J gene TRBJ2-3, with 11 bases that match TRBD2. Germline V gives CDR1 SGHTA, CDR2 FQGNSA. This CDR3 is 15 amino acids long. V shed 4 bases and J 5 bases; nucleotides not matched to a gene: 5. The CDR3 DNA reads TGTGCCAGCAGCTATAGCGGGAGGGCGGGAGATACGCAGTATTTT. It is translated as CASSYSGRAGDTQYF.

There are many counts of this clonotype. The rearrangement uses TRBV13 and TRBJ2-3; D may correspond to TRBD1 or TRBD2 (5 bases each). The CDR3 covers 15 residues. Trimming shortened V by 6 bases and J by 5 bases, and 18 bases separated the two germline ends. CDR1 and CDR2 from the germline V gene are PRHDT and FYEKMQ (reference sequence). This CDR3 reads CASSNRDLGEDTQYF. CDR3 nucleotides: TGTGCCAGCAGTAACCGGGACCTCGGGGAAGATACGCAGTATTTT.